This T cell receptor beta chain was retrieved from a study of T cell responses to AZD1222 COVID-19 vaccine. The repertoire was sequenced with immunoSEQ multiplex PCR; TCRdb's copy has only in-frame clones and lacks some. Here the sample spans roughly 150,000 clones, 70% to 90% being singletons. The CDR3 spans 15 residues. With 5 bases removed from V and 0 bases from J, the gap between germline ends came to 11 bases. In germline, CDR1 is LNHDA, CDR2 SQIVND (reference sequence). The TCR originated in an adult in good health. This chain links TRBV19 with TRBJ2-1, with a possible D match to TRBD1 (6 bases). The sample here was peripheral blood, taken on day 0 of MenACWY control vaccination. CDR3 bases: TGTGCCAGTAGTCGGGTAGGGGGCTCCTACAATGAGCAGTTCTTC. Translating it yields CASSRVGGSYNEQFF.